A single sample gave rise to the 3 T cell receptor beta chains below, sequenced in a study of T cells in localized non-small cell lung cancer. Here immunoSEQ multiplex PCR was the method, and the copy in TCRdb shows in-frame clones only, minus some. The table has approximately 41,000 clones, roughly 88% seen once. Source: peripheral blood mononuclear cells, taken before any cancer treatment. These receptors originate from a male donor older than 55 with stage II lung adenocarcinoma.

V is TRBV7-6 and J is TRBJ2-5; 9 bases are a match to TRBD2. Per germline, CDR1 SGHVS and CDR2 FNYEAQ. With V trimmed by 1 base and J by 5 bases, 11 bases remained unmatched. The CDR3 consists of 17 residues. Here the CDR3 reads CASSLGGGRAARETQYF. In nucleotides, the CDR3 is TGTGCCAGCAGCTTAGGGGGCGGGAGGGCGGCCAGGGAGACCCAGTACTTC. Filled out from reference TRBV7-6 and TRBJ2-5, the complete variable domain reads GAGVSQSPRYKVTKRGQDVALRCDPISGHVSLYWYRQALGQGPEFLTYFNYEAQQDKSGLPNDRFSAERPEGSISTLTIQRTEQRDSAMYRCASSLGGGRAARETQYFGPGTRLLVL.

This clone has a single count. The V call is TRBV5-1, the J call TRBJ1-5, with D unresolved. Germline CDR1 is SGHRS and CDR2 is YFSETQ. V lost 0 bases, J lost 1 base, and 8 bases lay in between. This CDR3 region has 15 residues. CDR3 amino acids: CASSLAGLSNQPQHF. CDR3 sequence (DNA): TGCGCCAGCAGCTTGGCCGGGCTAAGCAATCAGCCCCAGCATTTT.

The V call is TRBV29-1, the J call TRBJ2-2; D gene unclear. Trimming left V 4 bases short and J 6 bases short, with 9 bases between. The CDR3 loop spans 12 amino acids. In germline, CDR1 is SQVTM, CDR2 ANQGSEA. The CDR3 DNA sequence: TGCAGCGTTGCGTTTCAGCCCGGGGAGCTGTTTTTT. This encodes CSVAFQPGELFF.